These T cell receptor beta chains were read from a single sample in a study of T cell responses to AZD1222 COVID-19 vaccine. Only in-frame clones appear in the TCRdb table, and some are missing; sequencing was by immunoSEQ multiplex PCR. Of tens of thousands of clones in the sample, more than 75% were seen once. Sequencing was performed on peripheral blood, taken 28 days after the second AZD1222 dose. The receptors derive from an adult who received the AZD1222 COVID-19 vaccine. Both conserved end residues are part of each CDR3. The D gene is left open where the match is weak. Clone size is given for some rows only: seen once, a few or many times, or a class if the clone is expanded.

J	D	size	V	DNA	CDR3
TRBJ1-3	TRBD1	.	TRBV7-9	TGTGCCAGCAGCTTCCCAGGGGGAGCATCTGGAAACACCATATATTTT	CASSFPGGASGNTIYF
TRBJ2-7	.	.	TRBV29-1	TGCAGCGCCGTCGGGACGCTGAGCTCCTACGAGCAGTACTTC	CSAVGTLSSYEQYF
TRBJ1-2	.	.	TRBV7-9	TGTGCCAGCAGCTCAAATGACCGCCGGGGGGGCTACACCTTC	CASSSNDRRGGYTF
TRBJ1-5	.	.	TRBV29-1	TGCAGCGTTGGGGCAGGACGAAATCAGCCCCAGCATTTT	CSVGAGRNQPQHF
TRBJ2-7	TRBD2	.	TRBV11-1	TGTGCCAGCAGCTCAGGGCGGGGGGCCTACGAGCAGTACTTC	CASSSGRGAYEQYF
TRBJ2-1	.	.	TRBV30	TGTGCCTGGGGACTTCTGAATGAGCAGTTCTTC	CAWGLLNEQFF
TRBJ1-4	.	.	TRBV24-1	TGTGCCACCTCCGGGGGGGGGAATGAAAAACTGTTTTTT	CATSGGGNEKLFF
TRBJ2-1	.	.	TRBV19	TGTGCCAGTAGCCTTACCGGGACGAATGAGCAGTTCTTC	CASSLTGTNEQFF
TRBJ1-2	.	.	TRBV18	TGTGCCAGCTCACCAGCGGAAAACTATGGCTACACCTTC	CASSPAENYGYTF
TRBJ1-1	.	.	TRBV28	TGTGCCAGCGGACCTATAGGGACCGACTTGAACACTGAAGCTTTCTTT	CASGPIGTDLNTEAFF
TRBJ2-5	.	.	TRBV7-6	TGTGCCAGCAGCTTAGGCCAGCGGAAAAAGACCCAGTACTTC	CASSLGQRKKTQYF
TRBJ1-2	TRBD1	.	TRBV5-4	TGTGCCAGCAGCTCCACAGGGGAAGTCTATGGCTACACCTTC	CASSSTGEVYGYTF
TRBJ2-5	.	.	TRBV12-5	TGTGCTAGTGCCCCGGCGAGGGGGGCTTTGGAGACCCAGTACTTC	CASAPARGALETQYF
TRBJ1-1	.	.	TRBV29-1	TGCAGCGTTGAAGATGGGGGTACGGTCACTGAAGCTTTCTTT	CSVEDGGTVTEAFF
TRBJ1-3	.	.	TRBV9	TGTGCCAGCAGCGTAGGGTCTGGAAACACCATATATTTT	CASSVGSGNTIYF
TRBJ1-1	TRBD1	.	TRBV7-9	TGTGCCAGCAGCGAGACAGGGAACCCTGAAGCTTTCTTT	CASSETGNPEAFF
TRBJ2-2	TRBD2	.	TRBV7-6	TGTGCCAGCAGGGCGGGGGGGCCTGGCACCGGGGAGCTGTTTTTT	CASRAGGPGTGELFF
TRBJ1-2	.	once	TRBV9	TGTGCCAGCAGCGTAGGGCGTGGGATCAATCCTAACTATGGCTACACCTTC	CASSVGRGINPNYGYTF
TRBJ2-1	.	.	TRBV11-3	TGTGCCAGCAGCGGGGATGGGAATGAGCAGTTCTTC	CASSGDGNEQFF
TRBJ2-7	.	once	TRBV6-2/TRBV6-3	TGTGCCAGCAGTTACCCCGGGGGTGGGGTCTCCTACGAGCAGTACTTC	CASSYPGGGVSYEQYF
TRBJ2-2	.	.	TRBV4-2	TGTGCCAGCAGCCAAGATACGAAGAACACCGGGGAGCTGTTTTTT	CASSQDTKNTGELFF
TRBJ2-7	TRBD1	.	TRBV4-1	TGCGCCAGCAGCCCCGGACAGGGCCAAAACTACGAGCAGTACTTC	CASSPGQGQNYEQYF
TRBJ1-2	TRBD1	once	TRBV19	TGTGCCAGTAGAATACCGGGACAGGTGGGCTATGGCTACACCTTC	CASRIPGQVGYGYTF
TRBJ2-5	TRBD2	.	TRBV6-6	TGTGCCAGCAGTTTTCGGACTAGCGGGGGGCAAGAGACCCAGTACTTC	CASSFRTSGGQETQYF
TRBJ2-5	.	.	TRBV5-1	TGCGCCAGCAGCTTGGATCCGACAGGAGGGCAGGAGACCCAGTACTTC	CASSLDPTGGQETQYF
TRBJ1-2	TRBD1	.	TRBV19	TGTGCCAGTAGTAAACAGGGGCCTTCTTACTATGGCTACACCTTC	CASSKQGPSYYGYTF
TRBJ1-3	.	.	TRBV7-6	TGTGCCAGCAGCTTAGGGGGTGGTGTATCTGGAAACACCATATATTTT	CASSLGGGVSGNTIYF
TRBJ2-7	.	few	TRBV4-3	TGCGCCAGCAGCCAAGCGGGCGGTGAGCAGTACTTC	CASSQAGGEQYF
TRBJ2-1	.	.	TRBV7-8	TGTGCCAGCAGCTTCCGGGACTCCCAGTTCTTC	CASSFRDSQFF